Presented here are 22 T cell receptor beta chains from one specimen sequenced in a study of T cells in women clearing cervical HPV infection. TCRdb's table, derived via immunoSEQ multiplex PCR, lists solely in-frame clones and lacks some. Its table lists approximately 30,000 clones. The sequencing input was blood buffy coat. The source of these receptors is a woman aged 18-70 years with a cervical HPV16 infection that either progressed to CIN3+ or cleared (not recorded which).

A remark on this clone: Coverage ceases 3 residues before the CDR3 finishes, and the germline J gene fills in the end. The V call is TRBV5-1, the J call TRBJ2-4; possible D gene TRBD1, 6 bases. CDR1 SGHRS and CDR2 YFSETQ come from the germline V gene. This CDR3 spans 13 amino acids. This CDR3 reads CASSPPQGRSQYF. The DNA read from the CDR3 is TGCGCCAGCAGCCCCCCACAGGGCCGGAGT.

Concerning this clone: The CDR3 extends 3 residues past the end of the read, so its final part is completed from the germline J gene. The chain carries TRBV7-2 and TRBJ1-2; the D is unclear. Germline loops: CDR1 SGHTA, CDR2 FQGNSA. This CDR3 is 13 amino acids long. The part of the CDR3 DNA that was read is TGTGCCAGCAGCGAAGGGTGGAACAATGAC. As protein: CASSEGWNND. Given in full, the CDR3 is CASSEGWNNDYTF.

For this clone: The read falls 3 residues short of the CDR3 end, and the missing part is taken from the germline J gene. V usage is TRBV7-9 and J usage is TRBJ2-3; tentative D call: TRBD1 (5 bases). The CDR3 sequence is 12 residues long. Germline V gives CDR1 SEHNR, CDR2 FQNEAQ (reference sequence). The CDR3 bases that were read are TGTGCCAGCAGCCCAGGGCAAGAGACG. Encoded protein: CASSPGQET. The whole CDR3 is CASSPGQETQYF.

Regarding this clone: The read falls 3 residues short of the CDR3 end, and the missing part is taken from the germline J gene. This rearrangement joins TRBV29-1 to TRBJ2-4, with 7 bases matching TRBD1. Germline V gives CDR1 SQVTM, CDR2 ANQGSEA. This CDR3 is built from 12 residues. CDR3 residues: CSVGQGVYGQYF. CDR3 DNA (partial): TGCAGCGTTGGACAGGGCGTCTATGGT.

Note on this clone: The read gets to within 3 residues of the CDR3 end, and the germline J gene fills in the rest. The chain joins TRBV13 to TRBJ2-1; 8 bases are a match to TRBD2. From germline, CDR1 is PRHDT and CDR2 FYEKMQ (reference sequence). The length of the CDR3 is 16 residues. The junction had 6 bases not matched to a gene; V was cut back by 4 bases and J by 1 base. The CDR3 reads CASSSLSGTSYNEQFF. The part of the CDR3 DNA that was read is TGTGCCAGCAGCTCGCTTAGCGGGACTTCCTACAATGAG.

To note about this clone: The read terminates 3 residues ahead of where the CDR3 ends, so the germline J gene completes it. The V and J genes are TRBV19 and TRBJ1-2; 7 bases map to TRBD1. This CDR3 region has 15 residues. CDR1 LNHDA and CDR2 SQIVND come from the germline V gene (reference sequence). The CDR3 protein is CASSTPGTDPYDYTF. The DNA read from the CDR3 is TGTGCCAGTAGCACACCCGGGACAGATCCCTACGAC.

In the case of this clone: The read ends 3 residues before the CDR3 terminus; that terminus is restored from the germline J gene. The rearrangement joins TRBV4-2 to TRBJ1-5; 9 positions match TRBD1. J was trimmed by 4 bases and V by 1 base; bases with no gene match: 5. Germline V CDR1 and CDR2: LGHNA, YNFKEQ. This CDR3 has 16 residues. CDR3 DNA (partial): TGTGCCAGCAGCCAAGTCGGGACAGGGAAAAATCAGCCC. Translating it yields CASSQVGTGKNQP. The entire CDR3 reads CASSQVGTGKNQPQHF.

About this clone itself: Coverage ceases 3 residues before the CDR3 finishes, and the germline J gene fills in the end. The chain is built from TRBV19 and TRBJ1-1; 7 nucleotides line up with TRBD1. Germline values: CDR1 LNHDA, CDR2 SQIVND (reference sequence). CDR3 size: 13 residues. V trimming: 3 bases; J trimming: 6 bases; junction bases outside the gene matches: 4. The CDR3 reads CASSITGASEAFF. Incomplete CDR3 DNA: TGTGCCAGTAGTATTACAGGGGCTTCTGAA.

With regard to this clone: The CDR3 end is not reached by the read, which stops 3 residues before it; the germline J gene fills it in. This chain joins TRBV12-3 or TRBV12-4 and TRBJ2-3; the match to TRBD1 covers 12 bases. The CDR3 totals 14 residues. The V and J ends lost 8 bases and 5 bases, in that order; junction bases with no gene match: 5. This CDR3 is CASVGTGGRDTQYF. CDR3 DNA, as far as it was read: TGTGCCAGCGTCGGGACAGGGGGCAGAGATACG.

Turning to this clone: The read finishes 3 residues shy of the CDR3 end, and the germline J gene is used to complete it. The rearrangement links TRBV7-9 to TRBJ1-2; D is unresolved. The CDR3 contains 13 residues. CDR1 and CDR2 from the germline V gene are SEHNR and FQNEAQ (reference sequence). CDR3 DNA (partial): TGTGCCAGCAGCTTGGAGAACTACAATGAC. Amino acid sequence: CASSLENYND. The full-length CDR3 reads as CASSLENYNDYTF. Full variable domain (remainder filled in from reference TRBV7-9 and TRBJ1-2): DTGVSQNPRHKITKRGQNVTFRCDPISEHNRLYWYRQTLGQGPEFLTYFQNEAQLEKSRLLSDRFSAERPKGSFSTLEIQRTEQGDSAMYLCASSLENYNDYTFGSGTRLTVV.

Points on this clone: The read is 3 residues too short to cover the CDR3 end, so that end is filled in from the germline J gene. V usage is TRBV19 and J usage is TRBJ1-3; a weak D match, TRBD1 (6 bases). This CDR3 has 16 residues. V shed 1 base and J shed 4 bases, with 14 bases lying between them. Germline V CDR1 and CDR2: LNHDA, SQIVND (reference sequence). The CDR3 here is CASSIVRGASGNTIYF. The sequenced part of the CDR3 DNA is TGTGCCAGTAGTATAGTGCGGGGGGCGTCCGGAAACACC.

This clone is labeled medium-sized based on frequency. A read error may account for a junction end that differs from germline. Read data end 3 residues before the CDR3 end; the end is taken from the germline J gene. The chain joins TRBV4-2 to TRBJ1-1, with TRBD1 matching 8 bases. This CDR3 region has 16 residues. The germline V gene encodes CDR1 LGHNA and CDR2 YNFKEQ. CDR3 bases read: TGCGCCAGCAGCCAAGAAGGGACAGGTTATAACACTGAA. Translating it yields CASSQEGTGYNTE. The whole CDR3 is CASSQEGTGYNTEAFF.

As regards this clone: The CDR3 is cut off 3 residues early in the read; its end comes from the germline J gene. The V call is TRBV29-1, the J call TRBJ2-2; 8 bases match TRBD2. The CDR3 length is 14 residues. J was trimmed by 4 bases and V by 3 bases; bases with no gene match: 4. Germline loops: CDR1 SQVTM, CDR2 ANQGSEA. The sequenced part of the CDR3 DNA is TGCAGCGTTGATTTCGGGGGGGGCACCGGGGAG. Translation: CSVDFGGGTGE. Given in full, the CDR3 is CSVDFGGGTGELFF.

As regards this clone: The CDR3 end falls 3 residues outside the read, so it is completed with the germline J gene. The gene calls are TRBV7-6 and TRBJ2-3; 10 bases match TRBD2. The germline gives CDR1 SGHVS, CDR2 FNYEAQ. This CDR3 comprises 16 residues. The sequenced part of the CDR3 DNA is TGTGCCAGCAGCTCCGAGACTAGCGGGCTCCAAGAGACG. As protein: CASSSETSGLQET. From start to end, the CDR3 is CASSSETSGLQETQYF.

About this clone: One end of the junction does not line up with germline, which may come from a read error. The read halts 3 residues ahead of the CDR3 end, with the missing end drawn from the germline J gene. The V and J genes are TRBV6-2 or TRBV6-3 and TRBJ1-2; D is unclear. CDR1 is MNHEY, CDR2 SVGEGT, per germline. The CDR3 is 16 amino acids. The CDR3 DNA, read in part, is TGTGTCAGCATTCAACCGCGGGGAGGGCCGAACTATGGC. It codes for CVSIQPRGGPNYG. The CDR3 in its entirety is CVSIQPRGGPNYGYTF.

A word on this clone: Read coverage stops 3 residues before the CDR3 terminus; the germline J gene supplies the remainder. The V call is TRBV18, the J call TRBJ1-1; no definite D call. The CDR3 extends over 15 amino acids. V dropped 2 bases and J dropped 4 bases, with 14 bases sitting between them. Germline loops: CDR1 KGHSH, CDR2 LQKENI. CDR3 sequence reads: CASSPRREAGTEAFF. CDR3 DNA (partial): TGTGCCAGCTCACCAAGGCGGGAAGCGGGCACTGAA.

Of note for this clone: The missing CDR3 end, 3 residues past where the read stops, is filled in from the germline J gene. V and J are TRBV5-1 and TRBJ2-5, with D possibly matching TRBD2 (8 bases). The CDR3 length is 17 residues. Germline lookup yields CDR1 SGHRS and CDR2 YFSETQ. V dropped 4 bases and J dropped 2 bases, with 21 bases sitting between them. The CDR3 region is CASSTGQSVAGQETQYF. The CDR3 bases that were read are TGCGCCAGCAGCACGGGACAGTCTGTAGCGGGGCAAGAGACC. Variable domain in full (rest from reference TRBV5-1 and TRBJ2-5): KAGVTQTPRYLIKTRGQQVTLSCSPISGHRSVSWYQQTPGQGLQFLFEYFSETQRNKGNFPGRFSGRQFSNSRSEMNVSTLELGDSALYLCASSTGQSVAGQETQYFGPGTRLLVL.

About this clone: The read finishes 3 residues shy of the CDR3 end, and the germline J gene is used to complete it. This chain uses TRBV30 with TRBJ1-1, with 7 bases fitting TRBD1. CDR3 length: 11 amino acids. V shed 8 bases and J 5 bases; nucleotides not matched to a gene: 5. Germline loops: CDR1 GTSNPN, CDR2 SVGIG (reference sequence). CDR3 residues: CAGDRRTEAFF. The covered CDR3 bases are TGTGCCGGGGACAGAAGGACTGAA.

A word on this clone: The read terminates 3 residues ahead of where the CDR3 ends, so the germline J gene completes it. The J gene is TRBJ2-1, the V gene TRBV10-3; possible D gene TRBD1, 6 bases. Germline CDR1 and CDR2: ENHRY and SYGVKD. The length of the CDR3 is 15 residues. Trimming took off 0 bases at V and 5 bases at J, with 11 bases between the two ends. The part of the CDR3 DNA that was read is TGTGCCATCAGTGAGTCTGGGGGCCTGAACAATGAG. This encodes CAISESGGLNNE. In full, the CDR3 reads CAISESGGLNNEQFF.

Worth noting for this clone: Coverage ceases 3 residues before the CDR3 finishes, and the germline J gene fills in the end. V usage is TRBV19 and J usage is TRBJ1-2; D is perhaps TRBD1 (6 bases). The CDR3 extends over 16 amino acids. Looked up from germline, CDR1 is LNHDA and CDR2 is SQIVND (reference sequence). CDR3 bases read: TGTGCCAGTAGTCCCTACCCTAGCGGGGGGGCCTACGAC. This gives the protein CASSPYPSGGAYD. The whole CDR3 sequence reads CASSPYPSGGAYDYTF.

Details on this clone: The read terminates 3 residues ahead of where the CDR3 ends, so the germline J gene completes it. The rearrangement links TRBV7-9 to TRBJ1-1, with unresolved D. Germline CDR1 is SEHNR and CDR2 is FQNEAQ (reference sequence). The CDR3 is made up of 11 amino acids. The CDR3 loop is CASSFRVLAFF. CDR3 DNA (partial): TGTGCCAGCAGCTTCCGGGTCTTA.

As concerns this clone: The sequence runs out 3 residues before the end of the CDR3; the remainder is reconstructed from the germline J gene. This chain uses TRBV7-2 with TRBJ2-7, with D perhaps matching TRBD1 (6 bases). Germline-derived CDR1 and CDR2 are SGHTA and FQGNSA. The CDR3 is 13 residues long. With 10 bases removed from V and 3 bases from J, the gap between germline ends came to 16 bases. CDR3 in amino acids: CATATGRGYEQYF. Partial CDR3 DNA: TGTGCCACCGCTACGGGCAGGGGCTACGAG.